The entry that follows covers one TCR beta chain sequence. Its antigen is undetermined. Germline-derived CDR1 and CDR2 are LNHDA and SQIVND (reference sequence). The CDR3 has 16 residues. With 6 bases removed from V and 3 bases from J, the gap between germline ends came to 18 bases. The data belong to a study of cytomegalovirus exposure and HLA in healthy donors. At the level of the study: Early released data comprised around 80 million unique TCRs from HLA-typed donors.

Amplification used 60 Vbeta primers and 13 Jbeta primers. This table comes from immunoSEQ multiplex PCR, and its TCRdb copy is limited to in-frame clones, with some not included. The sample holds around 130,000 clones, approximately 75% seen once. General observations from the study: Among TCR beta chains, those listed as cytomegalovirus-associated numbered some 170. Apart from CMV serostatus, no immune exposure information was available.

The clonotype originates from a man in his forties in good health and CMV-seronegative. Source material: PBMCs. The chain carries TRBV19 and TRBJ1-5, with D unclear. This CDR3 reads CASRTDMEGSNQPQHF. In DNA form, the CDR3 reads TGTGCCAGTAGGACCGACATGGAGGGTTCCAATCAGCCCCAGCATTTT.